The 8 T cell receptor beta chains in this list originate from one sample, sequenced in a study of CD8 T cells in ankylosing spondylitis. TCRdb independently ran MiXCR on the 5' RACE reads; one entry per CDR3 protein. Among roughly 180,000 distinct CDR3 sequences listed, over 10% were seen once. Sequencing was done on a sample of blood, either unsorted or a sorted T cell fraction (not recorded which). These receptors came from a male donor with ankylosing spondylitis or in good health (not recorded which).

In DNA, the CDR3 is TGCGCCAGCAGTATGAGGGGGGAGACCCAGTACTTC. This translates into CASSMRGETQYF. The genes are TRBV10-1 and TRBJ2-5, with D perhaps matching TRBD1 (6 bases). The V gene lost 5 bases and the J gene lost 5 bases, with 9 bases spanning the gap. The CDR3 is made up of 12 amino acids. Germline V gives CDR1 WNHNN, CDR2 SYGVQD (reference sequence).

The chain recombines TRBV5-6 with TRBJ2-5; no clear D gene. Germline loops: CDR1 SGHDT, CDR2 YYEEEE. CDR3 length: 13 residues. With 0 bases removed from V and 7 bases from J, the gap between germline ends came to 10 bases. The CDR3 region has the DNA TGTGCCAGCAGCTTGGACTCCCCGGGGACCCAGTACTTC. Protein product: CASSLDSPGTQYF.

This clonotype was counted between two and nine times. V gene TRBV11-2 combines with J gene TRBJ1-6, with D uncertain. This CDR3 is built from 16 residues. Germline CDR1 reads SGHAT; CDR2 reads FQNNGV. Trimming took off 1 base at V and 3 bases at J, with 10 bases between the two ends. The CDR3 loop reads CASSLAQDRYNSPLHF. The CDR3 bases are TGTGCCAGCAGCTTAGCCCAGGACCGCTATAATTCACCCCTCCACTTT.

This rearrangement joins TRBV12-5 to TRBJ2-1; 8 bases align to TRBD2. V gave up 3 bases and J gave up 10 bases; unmatched junction bases: 2. The CDR3 is 12 residues long. CDR1 and CDR2 from the germline V gene are LGHNT and FRNRAP. CDR3 in amino acids: CASGFGGREQFF. DNA of the CDR3: TGTGCTAGTGGTTTCGGCGGGAGGGAGCAGTTCTTC. The full variable domain, its missing parts supplied by reference TRBV12-5 and TRBJ2-1, is DARVTQTPRHKVTEMGQEVTMRCQPILGHNTVFWYRQTMMQGLELLAYFRNRAPLDDSGMPKDRFSAEMPDATLATLKIQPSEPRDSAVYFCASGFGGREQFFGPGTRLTVL.

Only a few counts were recorded for this clonotype. The chain links TRBV15 to TRBJ2-2; 14 nucleotides align to TRBD2. This CDR3 comprises 20 residues. Germline trimming cut 2 bases from V and 3 bases from J; bases unmatched to any gene: 11. The V gene's germline CDR1 is LNHNV and CDR2 YYDKDF (reference sequence). CDR3 sequence: CATSRSGLAGVRFDTGELFF. CDR3 DNA: TGTGCCACCAGCAGATCGGGACTAGCGGGAGTAAGGTTCGACACCGGGGAGCTGTTTTTT.

This clonotype showed up just a few times. J is TRBJ2-7 and V is TRBV4-1; D gene uncertain. Germline-derived CDR1 and CDR2 are MGHRA and YSYEKL. Trimming took 3 bases from V and 0 from J, leaving 12 bases between them. The CDR3 runs 15 residues. CDR3 nucleotides: TGCGCCAGCAGCCAGCTGTGGATAAGCTCCTACGAGCAGTACTTC. Translated, it gives CASSQLWISSYEQYF.

This clonotype was observed at least ten times. The gene calls are TRBV5-5 and TRBJ2-1; the D gene could be TRBD1 or TRBD2 (5 bases each). CDR1 and CDR2 (germline): SGHKS, YYEKEE (reference sequence). V was clipped by 5 bases and J by 0 bases, with 12 bases between them. The CDR3 runs 15 residues. CDR3 residues: CASSRDLSSYNEQFF. CDR3 in DNA: TGTGCCAGCAGTCGGGACCTCAGCTCCTACAATGAGCAGTTCTTC.

CDR3 sequence: CASSSREGSSYEQYF. In DNA form, the CDR3 reads TGTGCCAGCAGTTCACGGGAGGGGAGCTCCTACGAGCAGTACTTC. V is TRBV6-5 and J is TRBJ2-7; TRBD2 aligns across 8 bases. The V gene's germline CDR1 is MNHEY and CDR2 SVGAGI. V lost 4 bases and J lost 0; bases outside the gene matches: 5. This CDR3 is 15 amino acids long.